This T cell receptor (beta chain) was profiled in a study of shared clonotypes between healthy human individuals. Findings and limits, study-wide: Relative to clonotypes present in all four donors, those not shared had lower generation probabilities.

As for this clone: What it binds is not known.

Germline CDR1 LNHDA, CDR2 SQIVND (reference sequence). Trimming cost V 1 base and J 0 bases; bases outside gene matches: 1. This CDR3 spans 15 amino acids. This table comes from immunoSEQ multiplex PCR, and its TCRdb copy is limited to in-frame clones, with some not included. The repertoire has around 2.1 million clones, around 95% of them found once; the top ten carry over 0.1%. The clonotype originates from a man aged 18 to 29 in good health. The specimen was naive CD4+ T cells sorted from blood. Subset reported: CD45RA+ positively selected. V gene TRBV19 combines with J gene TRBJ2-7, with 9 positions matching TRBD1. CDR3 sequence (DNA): TGTGCCAGTAGTATAGGGACAGGGGTCTCCTACGAGCAGTACTTC. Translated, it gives CASSIGTGVSYEQYF.